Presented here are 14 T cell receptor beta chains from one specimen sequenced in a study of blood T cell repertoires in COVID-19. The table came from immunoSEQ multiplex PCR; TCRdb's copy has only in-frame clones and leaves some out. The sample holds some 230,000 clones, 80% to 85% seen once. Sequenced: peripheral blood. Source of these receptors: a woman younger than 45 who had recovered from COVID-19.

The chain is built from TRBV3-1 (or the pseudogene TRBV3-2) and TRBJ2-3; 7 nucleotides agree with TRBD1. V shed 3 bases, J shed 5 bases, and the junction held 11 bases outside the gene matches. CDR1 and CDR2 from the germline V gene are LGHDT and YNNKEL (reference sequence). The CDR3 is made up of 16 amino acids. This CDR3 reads CASSHVQGLWIDTQYF. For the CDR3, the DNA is TGTGCCAGCAGCCATGTACAGGGGCTGTGGATAGATACGCAGTATTTT.

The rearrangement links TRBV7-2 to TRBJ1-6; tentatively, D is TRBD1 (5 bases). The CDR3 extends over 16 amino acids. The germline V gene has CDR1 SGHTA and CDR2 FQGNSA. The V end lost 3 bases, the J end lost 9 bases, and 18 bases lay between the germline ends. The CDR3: CASSFRTNAGSSPLHF. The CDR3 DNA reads TGTGCCAGCAGCTTCAGGACAAATGCCGGGAGTTCACCCCTCCACTTT.

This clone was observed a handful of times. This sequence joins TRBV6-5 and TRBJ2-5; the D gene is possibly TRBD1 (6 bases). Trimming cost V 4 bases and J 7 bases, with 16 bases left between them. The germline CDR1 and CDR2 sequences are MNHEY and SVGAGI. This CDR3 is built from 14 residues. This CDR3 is CASSSFRGAGTQYF. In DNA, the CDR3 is TGTGCCAGCAGTTCATTCAGGGGCGCGGGGACCCAGTACTTC.

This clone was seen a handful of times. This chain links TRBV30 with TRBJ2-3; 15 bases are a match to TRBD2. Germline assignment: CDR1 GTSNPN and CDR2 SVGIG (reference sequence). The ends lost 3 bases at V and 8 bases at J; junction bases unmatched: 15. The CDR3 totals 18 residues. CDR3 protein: CAWSRDSLPGLAGGTQYF. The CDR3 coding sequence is TGTGCCTGGAGCCGGGACTCATTACCGGGACTAGCGGGGGGTACGCAGTATTTT.

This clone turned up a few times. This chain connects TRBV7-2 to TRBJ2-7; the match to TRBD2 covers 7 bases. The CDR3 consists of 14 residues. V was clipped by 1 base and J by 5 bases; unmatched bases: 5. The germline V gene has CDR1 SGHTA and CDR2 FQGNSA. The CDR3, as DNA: TGTGCCAGCAGCTTAGAACTAGCGTTCGACGAGCAGTACTTC. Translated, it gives CASSLELAFDEQYF.

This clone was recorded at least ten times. The CDR3 reads CASSLAGGGMNTEAFF. DNA of the CDR3: TGTGCCAGCAGCTTAGCGGGGGGAGGCATGAACACTGAAGCTTTCTTT. The genes are TRBV7-8 and TRBJ1-1; D possibly corresponds to TRBD1 (5 bases). This CDR3 contains 16 residues. Germline assignment: CDR1 SGHVS and CDR2 FQNEAQ. Trimming cost V 0 bases and J 0 bases, with 11 bases left between them.

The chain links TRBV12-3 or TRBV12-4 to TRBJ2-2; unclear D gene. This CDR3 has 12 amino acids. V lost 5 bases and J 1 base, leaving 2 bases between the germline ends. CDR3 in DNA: TGTGCCAGCAGTCAGAACACCGGGGAGCTGTTTTTT. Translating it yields CASSQNTGELFF.

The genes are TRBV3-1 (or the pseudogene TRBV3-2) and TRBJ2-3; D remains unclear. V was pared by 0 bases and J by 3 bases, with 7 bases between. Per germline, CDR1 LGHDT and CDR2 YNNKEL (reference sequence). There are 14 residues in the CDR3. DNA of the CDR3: TGTGCCAGCAGCCAAGATTCGTTAACAGATACGCAGTATTTT. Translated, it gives CASSQDSLTDTQYF.

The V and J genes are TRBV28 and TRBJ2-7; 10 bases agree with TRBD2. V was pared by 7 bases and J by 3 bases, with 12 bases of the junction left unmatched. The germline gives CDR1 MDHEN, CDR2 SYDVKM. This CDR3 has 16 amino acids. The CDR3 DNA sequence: TGTGCCAGCACATCGAGGTGGAAGCGGGAGGGCTACGAGCAGTACTTC. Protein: CASTSRWKREGYEQYF.

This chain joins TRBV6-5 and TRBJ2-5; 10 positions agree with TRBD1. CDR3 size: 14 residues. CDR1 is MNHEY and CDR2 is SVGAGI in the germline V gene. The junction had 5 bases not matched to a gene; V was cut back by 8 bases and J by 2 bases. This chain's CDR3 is CASGGQGGQETQYF. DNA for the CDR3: TGTGCCAGCGGAGGACAGGGGGGACAAGAGACCCAGTACTTC.

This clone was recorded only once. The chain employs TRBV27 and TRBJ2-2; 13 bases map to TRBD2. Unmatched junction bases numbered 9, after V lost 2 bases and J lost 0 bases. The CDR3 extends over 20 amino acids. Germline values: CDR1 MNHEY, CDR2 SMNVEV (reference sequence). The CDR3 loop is CASSLVGGLAGAPNTGELFF. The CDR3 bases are TGTGCCAGCAGTTTAGTAGGTGGACTAGCGGGAGCTCCGAACACCGGGGAGCTGTTTTTT.

For the CDR3, the DNA is TGTGCCAGCAGCTTTGGGACAGGACCCTTCTACGAGCAGTACTTC. The encoded protein is CASSFGTGPFYEQYF. This chain links TRBV7-2 with TRBJ2-7, with 8 bases lining up with TRBD1. CDR3 length: 15 residues. Germline V gene sequence: CDR1 SGHTA, CDR2 FQGNSA. V lost 3 bases to trimming and J lost 3 bases; unmatched junction nucleotides: 7.

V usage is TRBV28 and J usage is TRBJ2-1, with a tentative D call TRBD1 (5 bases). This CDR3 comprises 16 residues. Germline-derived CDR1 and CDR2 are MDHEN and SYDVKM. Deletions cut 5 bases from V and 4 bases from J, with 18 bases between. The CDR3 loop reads CASSPTGLGLYNEQFF. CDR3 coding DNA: TGTGCCAGCAGTCCAACAGGCTTGGGCCTATACAATGAGCAGTTCTTC.

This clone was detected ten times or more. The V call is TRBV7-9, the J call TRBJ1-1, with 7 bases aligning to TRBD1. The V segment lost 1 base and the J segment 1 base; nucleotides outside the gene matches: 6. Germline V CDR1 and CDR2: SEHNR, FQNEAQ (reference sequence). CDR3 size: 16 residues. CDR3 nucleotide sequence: TGTGCCAGCAGCTTAGATGATTACAGGGGGAACACTGAAGCTTTCTTT. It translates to CASSLDDYRGNTEAFF.